A selection of T cell receptor beta chains follows, all from one sample in a study of Ad26.COV2.S vaccination and SARS-CoV-2 variants. Libraries were prepared by immunoSEQ multiplex PCR; TCRdb keeps only in-frame clonotypes and omits some of them. The sample has 440,000 or so clones; roughly nine tenths are singletons. This material consisted of peripheral blood, taken in a trial of Ad26.COV2.S vaccine versus placebo. The receptors were sampled from a person between 18 and 59 years old who received the Ad26.COV2.S COVID-19 vaccine or a placebo. Each CDR3 is given with its conserved first and last residue. The D gene is left open where the match is weak. Clone sizes are given selectively: once, few, many, or a class where the clone is expanded.

len	v_gene	abundance	j_gene	d_gene	CDR3nt	CDR3aa
15	TRBV5-1	.	TRBJ1-1	.	TGCGCCAGCAGCTTGGTAGACGGTTTGCACACTGAAGCTTTCTTT	CASSLVDGLHTEAFF
14	TRBV5-4	.	TRBJ2-1	TRBD2	TGTGCCAGCAGCTCGGGACTAGCGGGACGTGAGCAGTTCTTC	CASSSGLAGREQFF
15	TRBV7-9	.	TRBJ1-1	.	TGTGCCAGCAGCCCTAAATGGGGTACAGTCACTGAAGCTTTCTTT	CASSPKWGTVTEAFF
13	TRBV29-1	.	TRBJ1-2	TRBD1	TGCAGCGTCACAGGGGGCGAGCGCTATGGCTACACCTTC	CSVTGGERYGYTF
14	TRBV6-5	.	TRBJ1-4	.	TGTGCCAGCAGTTACTCGGGTTCTAATGAAAAACTGTTTTTT	CASSYSGSNEKLFF
13	TRBV4-3	.	TRBJ1-1	.	TGCGCCAGCAGCCACGGGTCGAACACTGAAGCTTTCTTT	CASSHGSNTEAFF
17	TRBV19	.	TRBJ1-6	.	TGTGCCAGTAGTGCACAGGGCCCAAGCTCCTATAATTCACCCCTCCACTTT	CASSAQGPSSYNSPLHF
14	TRBV6-5	.	TRBJ1-5	TRBD1	TGTGCCAGCAGTTACATGACAGGGAGGGAGCCCCAGCATTTT	CASSYMTGREPQHF
14	TRBV7-9	.	TRBJ1-2	.	TGTGCCAGCAGCTTAGGGACAGAGGATTATGGCTACACCTTC	CASSLGTEDYGYTF
16	TRBV30	.	TRBJ1-6	TRBD1	TGTGCCTGGAGCCGAAGAGGGGGCACGGCTGATTCACCCCTCCACTTT	CAWSRRGGTADSPLHF
15	TRBV5-1	.	TRBJ2-1	.	TGCGCCAGCAGCTACCAGGACTATACCTACAATGAGCAGTTCTTC	CASSYQDYTYNEQFF
18	TRBV9	.	TRBJ2-5	TRBD2	TGTGCCAGCAGCGTAGCCACGGGGCTAGCGGGATCGTGGGAGACCCAGTACTTC	CASSVATGLAGSWETQYF
15	TRBV24-1	.	TRBJ2-1	.	TGTGCCACCAGTGATTTTGGGGACCCCCTCGGTGAGCAGTTCTTC	CATSDFGDPLGEQFF
14	TRBV5-1	.	TRBJ2-7	.	TGCGCCAGCAGCTTAGGTCCAGGGTTATACGAGCAGTACTTC	CASSLGPGLYEQYF
15	TRBV18	.	TRBJ2-7	TRBD1	TGTGCCAGCTCTAAGGCAGGGGGCTATAACTACGAGCAGTACTTC	CASSKAGGYNYEQYF
16	TRBV21-1	.	TRBJ1-4	.	TGTGCCAGCTACGGGCTACGGGGGGCAGGGAATGAAAAACTGTTTTTT	CASYGLRGAGNEKLFF
16	TRBV11-2	.	TRBJ1-2	.	TGTGCCAGCAGCTCCCGTGGGGCCTCGGACGGCTATGGCTACACCTTC	CASSSRGASDGYGYTF
16	TRBV18	.	TRBJ2-6	.	TGTGCCAGCTCAGTTGTCATGCTCTCTGGGGCCAACGTCCTGACTTTC	CASSVVMLSGANVLTF
14	TRBV21-1	once	TRBJ1-1	.	TGTGCCAGCAGCAAAGAGCGGGGGGGTGCTGAAGCTTTCTTT	CASSKERGGAEAFF
15	TRBV28	.	TRBJ2-5	TRBD1	TGTGCCAGCAGCCGACCGGACAGGGTAGGAGAGACCCAGTACTTC	CASSRPDRVGETQYF
15	TRBV6-5	.	TRBJ2-1	TRBD2	TGTGCCAGCAGCCGCGCGGGAGGGCCTTACAATGAGCAGTTCTTC	CASSRAGGPYNEQFF